The 29 T cell receptor beta chains below were found in one sample sequenced in a study of T cell responses to AZD1222 COVID-19 vaccine. Produced via immunoSEQ multiplex PCR; TCRdb's table is partial and in-frame only. The sample lists roughly 150,000 clones; more than 85% were seen once. The sample consisted of peripheral blood, taken 28 days after the second AZD1222 dose. The receptors shown here come from an adult who received the AZD1222 COVID-19 vaccine.

This clone showed up just once. This chain connects TRBV19 to TRBJ1-1, with D perhaps matching TRBD1 (5 bases). The CDR3 spans 15 residues. CDR1 is LNHDA and CDR2 is SQIVND in the germline V gene (reference sequence). V lost 5 bases and J lost 1, with 14 bases in between. The CDR3 loop is CASSAAGPPNTEAFF. The DNA of the CDR3 is TGTGCCAGTAGTGCGGCAGGGCCACCGAACACTGAAGCTTTCTTT.

V gene TRBV18 combines with J gene TRBJ2-5; D might be TRBD1 (7 bases). The V gene's germline CDR1 is KGHSH and CDR2 LQKENI. The length of the CDR3 is 14 residues. Between the trimmed V and J ends, which lost 5 bases and 5 bases, there was a span of 15 bases. The CDR3 nucleotides read TGTGCCAGCTCATCCAGGACAGGAGGGGAGACCCAGTACTTC. This translates into CASSSRTGGETQYF.

Here the CDR3 reads CASRITVNTGELFF. In DNA, the CDR3 is TGTGCCAGCAGGATCACAGTGAACACCGGGGAGCTGTTTTTT. The V call is TRBV2, the J call TRBJ2-2; no reliable D call. V lost 6 bases and J lost 1, with 9 bases in between. CDR3 length: 14 residues. The V gene's germline CDR1 is SNHLY and CDR2 FYNNEI.

V and J are TRBV5-4 and TRBJ1-1; the match to TRBD1 covers 7 bases. The CDR3 totals 16 residues. Trimming at V came to 2 bases and at J to 3 bases, leaving 10 bases not matched to a gene. Germline V CDR1 and CDR2: SGHNT, YYREEE (reference sequence). CDR3 coding DNA: TGTGCCAGCAGCTTTGGGGGGGCCAGGGGGGACACTGAAGCTTTCTTT. Its translation: CASSFGGARGDTEAFF. Together with reference TRBV5-4 and TRBJ1-1, the CDR3 gives the full variable domain: ETGVTQSPTHLIKTRGQQVTLRCSSQSGHNTVSWYQQALGQGPQFIFQYYREEENGRGNFPPRFSGLQFPNYSSELNVNALELDDSALYLCASSFGGARGDTEAFFGQGTRLTVV.

V is TRBV13 and J is TRBJ2-7; maybe TRBD2 (6 bases). The CDR3 is 14 amino acids. Between the trimmed V and J ends, which lost 5 bases and 3 bases, there was a span of 14 bases. Per the germline V gene, CDR1 is PRHDT and CDR2 is FYEKMQ (reference sequence). The CDR3 region has the DNA TGTGCCAGCAGCCCCGGGAGTTCCGACTACGAGCAGTACTTC. Protein product: CASSPGSSDYEQYF.

J is TRBJ2-1 and V is TRBV6-1; 11 bases match TRBD2. CDR3 length: 17 residues. Germline CDR1 is MNHNS and CDR2 is SASEGT. The trim removed 2 bases at V and 4 bases at J, leaving 7 bases unmatched. The CDR3 region is CASSERTSGYSYNEQFF. In DNA, the CDR3 is TGTGCCAGCAGTGAAAGGACTAGCGGGTACTCATACAATGAGCAGTTCTTC.

This clone was counted a single time. The rearrangement links TRBV27 to TRBJ2-3; D unresolved. This CDR3 is 12 amino acids long. The V and J ends lost 3 bases and 3 bases respectively, with 4 bases between them. Germline CDR1 and CDR2: MNHEY and SMNVEV (reference sequence). The CDR3 region has the DNA TGTGCCAGCAGTTTGGGTACAGATACGCAGTATTTT. Its translation: CASSLGTDTQYF.

The rearrangement links TRBV2 to TRBJ1-3; tentative D call: TRBD1 (5 bases). The length of the CDR3 is 13 residues. Trimming left V 6 bases short and J 6 bases short, with 12 bases between. Germline CDR1 reads SNHLY; CDR2 reads FYNNEI. CDR3 nucleotides: TGTGCCAGCAGCCTCCGGGGGACAAACACCATATATTTT. It translates to CASSLRGTNTIYF. The whole variable domain, filled in from reference TRBV2 and TRBJ1-3, reads EPEVTQTPSHQVTQMGQEVILRCVPISNHLYFYWYRQILGQKVEFLVSFYNNEISEKSEIFDDQFSVERPDGSNFTLKIRSTKLEDSAMYFCASSLRGTNTIYFGEGSWLTVV.

This chain connects TRBV19 to TRBJ2-7; 8 bases map to TRBD2. CDR1 is LNHDA and CDR2 is SQIVND in the germline V gene (reference sequence). V was pared by 7 bases and J by 6 bases, with 2 bases of the junction left unmatched. There are 11 residues in the CDR3. The CDR3 nucleotides are TGTGCCAGTAACGCGGGAGGCGAGCAGTACTTC. This gives the protein CASNAGGEQYF.

The gene calls are TRBV7-2 and TRBJ2-1; 10 positions match TRBD2. V shed 4 bases, J shed 4 bases, and the junction held 13 bases outside the gene matches. CDR3 size: 18 residues. CDR1 and CDR2 (germline): SGHTA, FQGNSA. The CDR3 coding sequence is TGTGCCAGCAGCTCACCCTTAGCGGGAGGCGTGGGGTACAATGAGCAGTTCTTC. This sequence encodes CASSSPLAGGVGYNEQFF. Full variable domain (outside the CDR3, taken from reference TRBV7-2 and TRBJ2-1): GAGVSQSPSNKVTEKGKDVELRCDPISGHTALYWYRQSLGQGLEFLIYFQGNSAPDKSGLPSDRFSAERTGGSVSTLTIQRTQQEDSAVYLCASSSPLAGGVGYNEQFFGPGTRLTVL.

This chain joins TRBV5-1 and TRBJ1-4; 8 bases are a match to TRBD1. CDR3 length: 15 residues. Germline CDR1 reads SGHRS; CDR2 reads YFSETQ. Unmatched junction bases numbered 5, after V lost 4 bases and J lost 3 bases. Written as DNA, the CDR3 is TGCGCCAGCAGCCCAGGACAGGGCTCTAATGAAAAACTGTTTTTT. This encodes CASSPGQGSNEKLFF.

The J gene is TRBJ2-5, the V gene TRBV19, with D hard to call. CDR1 is LNHDA and CDR2 is SQIVND in the germline V gene (reference sequence). Trimming pared 4 bases from V and 1 base from J, leaving 13 bases between. The CDR3 loop spans 15 amino acids. The CDR3 DNA reads as TGTGCCAGTAGTACCTACCCAGTCCTCCAAGAGACCCAGTACTTC. This gives the protein CASSTYPVLQETQYF. The whole variable domain, remainder taken from reference TRBV19 and TRBJ2-5, is DGGITQSPKYLFRKEGQNVTLSCEQNLNHDAMYWYRQDPGQGLRLIYYSQIVNDFQKGDIAEGYSVSREKKESFPLTVTSAQKNPTAFYLCASSTYPVLQETQYFGPGTRLLVL.

The chain couples TRBV5-1 to TRBJ1-4; D might be TRBD1 (6 bases). CDR3 length equals 15 residues. V was clipped by 4 bases and J by 7 bases, with 17 bases between them. Per germline, CDR1 SGHRS and CDR2 YFSETQ. The CDR3 DNA is TGCGCCAGCAGCCCGGATGGGGGCTTGGGTGAAAAACTGTTTTTT. It yields the protein CASSPDGGLGEKLFF.

V gene TRBV7-9 combines with J gene TRBJ2-7; no firm D call. Germline CDR1 is SEHNR and CDR2 is FQNEAQ (reference sequence). V was trimmed by 5 bases and J by 0 bases, leaving 11 bases between them. There are 14 residues in the CDR3. CDR3 in DNA: TGTGCCAGCAGCGATAATCCGGACTCCTACGAGCAGTACTTC. Translation: CASSDNPDSYEQYF.

For the CDR3, the DNA is TGTGCCAGCAGCTCGCAGACTAGCGGCTACGAGCAGTACTTC. Translation gives CASSSQTSGYEQYF. The gene calls are TRBV7-2 and TRBJ2-7; 9 bases are shared with TRBD2. CDR1 and CDR2 from the germline V gene are SGHTA and FQGNSA. Unmatched junction bases numbered 4, after V lost 4 bases and J lost 3 bases. CDR3 length: 14 residues.

The chain is built from TRBV28 and TRBJ1-1; no clear D. Germline V gene lookup returns CDR1 MDHEN and CDR2 SYDVKM. The length of the CDR3 is 16 residues. The V end lost 4 bases, the J end lost 1 base, and 16 bases lay between the germline ends. DNA for the CDR3: TGTGCCAGCAGTTCATCCCTAGGCGCTGGGAACACTGAAGCTTTCTTT. It is translated as CASSSSLGAGNTEAFF.

V is TRBV2 and J is TRBJ1-6; 7 bases map to TRBD1. This CDR3 spans 15 amino acids. CDR1 is SNHLY and CDR2 is FYNNEI in the germline V gene. With 6 bases clipped from V and 0 bases from J, the junction kept 2 bases outside the gene matches. The CDR3 DNA reads as TGTGCCAGCAGGGGGGACAGCTCCTATAATTCACCCCTCCACTTT. Amino acids: CASRGDSSYNSPLHF.

This chain connects TRBV12-3 or TRBV12-4 to TRBJ1-1, with TRBD1 identical over 7 bases. The CDR3 has 13 amino acids. The trim removed 5 bases at V and 1 base at J, leaving 1 base unmatched. As DNA, the CDR3 is TGTGCCAGCAGTCGGACAGGGAACACTGAAGCTTTCTTT. Protein: CASSRTGNTEAFF.

The chain uses TRBV14 and TRBJ2-6; D call uncertain. V dropped 4 bases and J dropped 5 bases, with 6 bases sitting between them. The CDR3 consists of 13 residues. Germline V gene sequence: CDR1 SGHDN, CDR2 FVKESK. The CDR3 sequence: CASSLARANVLTF. In nucleotides, the CDR3 is TGTGCCAGCAGCCTGGCACGGGCCAACGTCCTGACTTTC.

The chain uses TRBV7-3 and TRBJ2-5; 9 bases agree with TRBD1. Germline V gene sequence: CDR1 SGHTA, CDR2 FQGTGA. There are 15 residues in the CDR3. V shed 0 bases, J shed 5 bases, and the junction held 4 bases outside the gene matches. CDR3 coding DNA: TGTGCCAGCAGCTTAACCGGGACAGGGCTGGAGACCCAGTACTTC. Residues: CASSLTGTGLETQYF.

CDR3 in DNA: TGTGCCAGCAGTTTATCGGGGAGCGAATCCTACGAGCAGTACTTC. Protein sequence: CASSLSGSESYEQYF. J is TRBJ2-7 and V is TRBV27; a possible D gene is TRBD2 (5 bases). This CDR3 comprises 15 residues. Between the trimmed V and J ends, which lost 0 bases and 1 base, there was a span of 10 bases. The V gene's germline CDR1 is MNHEY and CDR2 SMNVEV (reference sequence).

J is TRBJ1-1 and V is TRBV11-2; unclear D gene. The CDR3 has 18 amino acids. CDR1 and CDR2 (germline): SGHAT, FQNNGV. V shed 3 bases and J shed 1 base, with 21 bases lying between them. CDR3 nucleotides: TGTGCCAGCAGCTTGGCTCGGGAGACCGCAACCTCGAACACTGAAGCTTTCTTT. This encodes CASSLARETATSNTEAFF.

The chain employs TRBV16 and TRBJ1-2; D call uncertain. The CDR3 runs 12 residues. V shed 4 bases and J shed 5 bases, with 8 bases lying between them. In germline, CDR1 is KGHSY, CDR2 FQNENV. The CDR3 region has the DNA TGTGCCAGCAGCCCCTTGGAATATGGCTACACCTTC. Translating gives CASSPLEYGYTF.

The V gene is TRBV15, the J gene TRBJ1-2; a possible D gene is TRBD1 (5 bases). Trimming shortened V by 5 bases and J by 2 bases, and 12 bases separated the two germline ends. CDR3 length: 14 residues. CDR1 and CDR2 from the germline V gene are LNHNV and YYDKDF (reference sequence). The CDR3 sequence is CATSETGRNYGYTF. The CDR3 nucleotides are TGTGCCACCAGCGAAACGGGACGGAACTATGGCTACACCTTC.

A single count supports this clone. V usage is TRBV27 and J usage is TRBJ2-1, with 9 bases that match TRBD1. Germline loops: CDR1 MNHEY, CDR2 SMNVEV (reference sequence). The CDR3 runs 15 residues. The J segment lost 4 bases and the V segment lost 6 bases, leaving 7 bases of the junction unmatched. The CDR3 region has the DNA TGTGCCAGCAGGGGGACAGGGCCACAATACAATGAGCAGTTCTTC. This gives the protein CASRGTGPQYNEQFF.

The J gene is TRBJ1-6, the V gene TRBV18; no definite D call. This CDR3 has 14 residues. Germline-derived CDR1 and CDR2 are KGHSH and LQKENI. V was pared by 2 bases and J by 1 base, with 3 bases between. CDR3 residues: CASSPKSYNSPLHF. The CDR3 nucleotides read TGTGCCAGCTCACCAAAATCCTATAATTCACCCCTCCACTTT.

The chain couples TRBV9 to TRBJ2-1, with 8 nucleotides matching TRBD1. The CDR3 has 15 amino acids. CDR1 is SGDLS and CDR2 is YYNGEE in the germline V gene. The J segment lost 6 bases and the V segment lost 3 bases, leaving 8 bases of the junction unmatched. The CDR3 here is CASSAGQGWGNEQFF. DNA of the CDR3: TGTGCCAGCAGCGCCGGACAGGGTTGGGGCAATGAGCAGTTCTTC.

V and J are TRBV11-2 and TRBJ1-1; 10 nucleotides agree with TRBD1. This CDR3 spans 15 amino acids. The germline V gene encodes CDR1 SGHAT and CDR2 FQNNGV. Unmatched junction bases numbered 11, after V lost 3 bases and J lost 10 bases. The CDR3 protein is CASSLTRDRGRGAFF. CDR3 nucleotides: TGTGCCAGCAGCTTGACCCGGGACAGGGGAAGAGGAGCTTTCTTT.

J is TRBJ2-3 and V is TRBV7-6; D is unresolved. This CDR3 contains 14 residues. Trimming left V 4 bases short and J 2 bases short, with 10 bases between. Germline V CDR1 and CDR2: SGHVS, FNYEAQ. The CDR3, as DNA: TGTGCCAGCAGCTCATCCGGTTCCACAGATACGCAGTATTTT. Amino acid sequence: CASSSSGSTDTQYF.